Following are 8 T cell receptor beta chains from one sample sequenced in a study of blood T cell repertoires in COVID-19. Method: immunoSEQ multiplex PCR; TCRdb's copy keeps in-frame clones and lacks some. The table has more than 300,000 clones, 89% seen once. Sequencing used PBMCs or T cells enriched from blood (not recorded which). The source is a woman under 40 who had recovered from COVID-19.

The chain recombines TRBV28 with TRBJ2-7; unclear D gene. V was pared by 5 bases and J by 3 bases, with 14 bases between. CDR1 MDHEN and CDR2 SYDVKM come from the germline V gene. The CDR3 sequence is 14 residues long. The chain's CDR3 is CASSPPRFGYEQYF. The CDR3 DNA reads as TGTGCCAGCAGTCCGCCGCGCTTCGGCTACGAGCAGTACTTC. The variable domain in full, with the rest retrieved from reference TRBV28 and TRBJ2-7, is DVKVTQSSRYLVKRTGEKVFLECVQDMDHENMFWYRQDPGLGLRLIYFSYDVKMKEKGDIPEGYSVSREKKERFSLILESASTNQTSMYLCASSPPRFGYEQYFGPGTRLTVT.

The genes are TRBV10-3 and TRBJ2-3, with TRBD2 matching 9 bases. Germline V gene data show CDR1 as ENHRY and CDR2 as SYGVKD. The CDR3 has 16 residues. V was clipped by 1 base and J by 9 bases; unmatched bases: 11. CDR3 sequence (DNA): TGTGCCATCAGTGAGTTCAGTAGCGGGAGCTCCGGGACGCAGTATTTT. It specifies CAISEFSSGSSGTQYF.

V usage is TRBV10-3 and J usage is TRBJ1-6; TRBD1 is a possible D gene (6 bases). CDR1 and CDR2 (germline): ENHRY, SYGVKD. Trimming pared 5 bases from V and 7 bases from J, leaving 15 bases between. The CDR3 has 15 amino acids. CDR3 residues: CAISTQGRGNSPLHF. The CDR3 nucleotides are TGTGCCATCAGTACCCAGGGGCGCGGGAATTCACCCCTCCACTTT.

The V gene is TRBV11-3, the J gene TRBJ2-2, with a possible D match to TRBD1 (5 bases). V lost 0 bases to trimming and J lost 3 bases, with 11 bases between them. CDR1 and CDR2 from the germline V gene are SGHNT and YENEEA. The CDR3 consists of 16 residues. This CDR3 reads CASSLEVWGDTGELFF. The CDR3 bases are TGTGCCAGCAGCTTAGAGGTTTGGGGCGACACCGGGGAGCTGTTTTTT. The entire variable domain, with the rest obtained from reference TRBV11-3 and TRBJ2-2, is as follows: EAGVVQSPRYKIIEKKQPVAFWCNPISGHNTLYWYLQNLGQGPELLIRYENEEAVDDSQLPKDRFSAERLKGVDSTLKIQPAELGDSAVYLCASSLEVWGDTGELFFGEGSRLTVL.

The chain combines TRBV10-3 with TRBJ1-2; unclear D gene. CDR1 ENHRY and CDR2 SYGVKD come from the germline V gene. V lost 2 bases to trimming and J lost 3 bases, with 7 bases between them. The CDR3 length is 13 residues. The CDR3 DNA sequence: TGTGCCATCAGTGAGGGGCCAGACTATGGCTACACCTTC. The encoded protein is CAISEGPDYGYTF.

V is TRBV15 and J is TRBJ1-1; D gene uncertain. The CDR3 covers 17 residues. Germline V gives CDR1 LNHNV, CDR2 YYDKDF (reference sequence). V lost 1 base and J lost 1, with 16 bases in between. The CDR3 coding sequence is TGTGCCACCAGCAGAGGAGGCGGGAGTGTCCCGAACACTGAAGCTTTCTTT. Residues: CATSRGGGSVPNTEAFF.

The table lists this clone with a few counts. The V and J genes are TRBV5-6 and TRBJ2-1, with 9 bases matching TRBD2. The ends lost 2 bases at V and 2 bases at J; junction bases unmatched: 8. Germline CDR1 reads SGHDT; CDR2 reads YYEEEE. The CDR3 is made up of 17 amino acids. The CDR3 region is CASSFGGSGSPYNEQFF. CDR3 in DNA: TGTGCCAGCAGCTTTGGAGGTAGCGGGAGTCCCTACAATGAGCAGTTCTTC.

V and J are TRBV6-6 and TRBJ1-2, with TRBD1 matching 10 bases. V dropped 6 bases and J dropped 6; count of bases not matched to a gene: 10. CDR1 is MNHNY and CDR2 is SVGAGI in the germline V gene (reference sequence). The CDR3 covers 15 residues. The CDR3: CASRKPGQGRNGYTF. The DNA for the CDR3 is TGTGCCAGCAGAAAACCGGGACAGGGGAGGAATGGCTACACCTTC.